The 5 T cell receptor beta chains in this list originate from one sample, sequenced in a study of T cell responses to AZD1222 COVID-19 vaccine. This table comes from immunoSEQ multiplex PCR, and its TCRdb copy is limited to in-frame clones, with some not included. This sample has roughly 150,000 clones, with 70% to 90% found just once. The material was peripheral blood, obtained 28 days after the second AZD1222 dose. These receptors came from an adult who received the AZD1222 COVID-19 vaccine.

The chain recombines TRBV18 with TRBJ1-1; a possible D gene is TRBD1 (6 bases). Trimming took off 3 bases at V and 4 bases at J, with 15 bases between the two ends. Germline V gives CDR1 KGHSH, CDR2 LQKENI. The CDR3 extends over 15 amino acids. The CDR3 here is CASSPPGGPGTEAFF. The DNA for the CDR3 is TGTGCCAGCTCACCGCCTGGGGGCCCGGGCACTGAAGCTTTCTTT.

The chain is built from TRBV6-5 and TRBJ1-1; perhaps TRBD1 as D (6 bases). The V end was cut by 6 bases, the J end by 2 bases, with 13 bases between. Germline CDR1 and CDR2: MNHEY and SVGAGI. The CDR3 consists of 14 residues. The DNA for the CDR3 is TGTGCCAGCAGCGGACAGCGTACAAACACTGAAGCTTTCTTT. This encodes CASSGQRTNTEAFF.

This chain connects TRBV7-9 to TRBJ1-3; no clear D. Germline CDR1 reads SEHNR; CDR2 reads FQNEAQ (reference sequence). The CDR3 extends over 15 amino acids. V shed 1 base and J shed 0 bases, with 7 bases lying between them. CDR3 residues: CASSLEAYSGNTIYF. In DNA form, the CDR3 reads TGTGCCAGCAGCTTAGAGGCCTACTCTGGAAACACCATATATTTT.

The chain joins TRBV27 to TRBJ2-3, with no clear D. This CDR3 comprises 14 residues. Germline loops: CDR1 MNHEY, CDR2 SMNVEV (reference sequence). V gave up 2 bases and J gave up 1 base, with 7 bases separating them. CDR3 in amino acids: CASSLPDGTDTQYF. The CDR3 coding sequence is TGTGCCAGCAGTTTACCGGACGGCACAGATACGCAGTATTTT.

The chain employs TRBV15 and TRBJ2-1, with no clear D. Per germline, CDR1 LNHNV and CDR2 YYDKDF (reference sequence). The CDR3 has 15 amino acids. V shed 0 bases and J shed 4 bases, with 10 bases lying between them. CDR3 nucleotide sequence: TGTGCCACCAGCAGAGATAGGCTACTGTACAATGAGCAGTTCTTC. Translated: CATSRDRLLYNEQFF.